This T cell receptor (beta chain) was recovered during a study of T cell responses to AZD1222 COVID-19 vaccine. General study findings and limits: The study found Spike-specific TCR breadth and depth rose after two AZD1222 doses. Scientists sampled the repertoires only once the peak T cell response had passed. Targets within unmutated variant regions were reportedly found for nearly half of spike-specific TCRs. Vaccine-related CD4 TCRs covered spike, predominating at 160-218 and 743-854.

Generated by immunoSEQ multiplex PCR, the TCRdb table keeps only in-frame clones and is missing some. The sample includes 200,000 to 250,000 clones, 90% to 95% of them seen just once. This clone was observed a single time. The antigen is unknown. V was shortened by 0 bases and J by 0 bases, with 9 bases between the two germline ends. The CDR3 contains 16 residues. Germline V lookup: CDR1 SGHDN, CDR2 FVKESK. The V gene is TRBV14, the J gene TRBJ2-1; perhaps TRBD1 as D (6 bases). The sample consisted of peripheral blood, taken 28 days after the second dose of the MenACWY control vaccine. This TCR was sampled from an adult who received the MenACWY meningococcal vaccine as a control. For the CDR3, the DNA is TGTGCCAGCAGCCAAGAGGGGGCCAGCTCCTACAATGAGCAGTTCTTC. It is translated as CASSQEGASSYNEQFF.